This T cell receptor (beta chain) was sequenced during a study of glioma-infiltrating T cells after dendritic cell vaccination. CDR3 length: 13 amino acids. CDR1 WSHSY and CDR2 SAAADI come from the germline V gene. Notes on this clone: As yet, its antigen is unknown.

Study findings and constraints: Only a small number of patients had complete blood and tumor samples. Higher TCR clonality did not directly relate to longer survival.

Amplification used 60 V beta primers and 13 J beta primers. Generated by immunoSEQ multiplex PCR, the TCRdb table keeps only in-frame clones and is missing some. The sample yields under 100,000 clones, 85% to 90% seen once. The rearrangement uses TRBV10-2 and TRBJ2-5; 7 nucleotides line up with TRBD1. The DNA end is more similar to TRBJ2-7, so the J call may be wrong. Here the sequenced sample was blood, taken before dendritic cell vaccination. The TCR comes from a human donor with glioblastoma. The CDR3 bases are TGCGCCAGCACCCCGACAGGGTCCTACGAGCAGTACTTC. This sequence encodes CASTPTGSYEQYF.